The rows below give T cell receptor beta chains drawn from one sample of a study of cytomegalovirus exposure and HLA in healthy donors. Generated by immunoSEQ multiplex PCR, the TCRdb table keeps only in-frame clones and is missing some. The data contain some 140,000 clones, approximately 79% of them singletons. The material sequenced was PBMCs. The origin of the receptors is a man aged 40-49 years in good health and CMV-seropositive. The CDR3 runs from the conserved cysteine through the conserved F or W. Fields, in order: J gene, V gene, D gene, clone size, CDR3 protein, CDR3 DNA. D genes are given only for firm matches. For some rows the clone size is stated as once, few or many, or as a class when expanded; others skip it.

J gene: TRBJ1-1; V gene: TRBV10-3; D gene: TRBD1; clone size: .; CDR3 protein: CAIRGTAGSTEAFF; CDR3 DNA: TGTGCCATCAGAGGGACAGCTGGGAGCACTGAAGCTTTCTTT
J gene: TRBJ1-6; V gene: TRBV2; D gene: .; clone size: .; CDR3 protein: CASSLQGPPLHF; CDR3 DNA: TGTGCCAGCAGCCTACAGGGTCCCCCCCTCCACTTT
J gene: TRBJ2-3; V gene: TRBV5-4; D gene: TRBD2; clone size: .; CDR3 protein: CASSLDPSGNPDTQYF; CDR3 DNA: TGTGCCAGCAGCTTGGACCCTAGCGGGAACCCAGATACGCAGTATTTT
J gene: TRBJ1-4; V gene: TRBV5-1; D gene: .; clone size: .; CDR3 protein: CASSLGSATNEKLFF; CDR3 DNA: TGCGCCAGCAGCTTGGGGAGTGCAACTAATGAAAAACTGTTTTTT
J gene: TRBJ2-7; V gene: TRBV5-1; D gene: TRBD2; clone size: .; CDR3 protein: CASSLGLAVSSYEQYF; CDR3 DNA: TGCGCCAGCAGTCTCGGACTAGCGGTGAGCTCCTACGAGCAGTACTTC
J gene: TRBJ2-7; V gene: TRBV5-1; D gene: .; clone size: few; CDR3 protein: CASSFQGNYEQYF; CDR3 DNA: TGCGCCAGCAGCTTCCAGGGAAACTACGAGCAGTACTTC
J gene: TRBJ1-6; V gene: TRBV15; D gene: .; clone size: once; CDR3 protein: CATSRKGSGDSPLHF; CDR3 DNA: TGTGCCACCAGCAGAAAGGGGTCAGGGGATTCACCCCTCCACTTT
J gene: TRBJ2-2; V gene: TRBV28; D gene: TRBD2; clone size: .; CDR3 protein: CASSFELAGSYTGELFF; CDR3 DNA: TGTGCCAGCAGTTTCGAGCTAGCGGGTAGCTACACTGGGGAGCTGTTTTTT
J gene: TRBJ2-3; V gene: TRBV11-3; D gene: .; clone size: .; CDR3 protein: CASSSRGAGGRDTQYF; CDR3 DNA: TGTGCCAGCAGCTCCCGAGGGGCAGGGGGGAGAGATACGCAGTATTTT
J gene: TRBJ2-7; V gene: TRBV5-1; D gene: TRBD2; clone size: .; CDR3 protein: CASSLSSSGDYEQYF; CDR3 DNA: TGCGCCAGCAGCTTGTCGTCTAGCGGAGACTACGAGCAGTACTTC
J gene: TRBJ1-3; V gene: TRBV27; D gene: .; clone size: .; CDR3 protein: CASGTGPGPAGGNTIYF; CDR3 DNA: TGTGCCAGCGGGACTGGGCCGGGACCCGCGGGGGGAAACACCATATATTTT
J gene: TRBJ2-2; V gene: TRBV5-6; D gene: TRBD2; clone size: few; CDR3 protein: CASRFGLAGVGTGELFF; CDR3 DNA: TGTGCCAGCAGGTTCGGACTAGCGGGAGTGGGGACGGGGGAGCTGTTTTTT
J gene: TRBJ1-3; V gene: TRBV2; D gene: TRBD1; clone size: few; CDR3 protein: CASTIEGARGNTIYF; CDR3 DNA: TGTGCCAGCACCATCGAGGGGGCAAGGGGAAACACCATATATTTT
J gene: TRBJ1-3; V gene: TRBV7-9; D gene: .; clone size: few; CDR3 protein: CASSLDGPGNTIYF; CDR3 DNA: TGTGCCAGCAGCTTAGATGGCCCTGGAAACACCATATATTTT
J gene: TRBJ2-2; V gene: TRBV19; D gene: .; clone size: .; CDR3 protein: CASSIGIQVANTGELFF; CDR3 DNA: TGTGCCAGTAGTATTGGCATACAAGTCGCGAACACCGGGGAGCTGTTTTTT
J gene: TRBJ1-4; V gene: TRBV7-9; D gene: TRBD1; clone size: few; CDR3 protein: CASSQQGVKLFF; CDR3 DNA: TGTGCCAGCAGCCAACAGGGGGTAAAACTGTTTTTT
J gene: TRBJ2-1; V gene: TRBV6-5; D gene: TRBD2; clone size: .; CDR3 protein: CASSYSLSGSGDEQFF; CDR3 DNA: TGTGCCAGCAGTTACTCTCTTAGCGGGAGTGGGGATGAGCAGTTCTTC
J gene: TRBJ1-6; V gene: TRBV30; D gene: TRBD1; clone size: .; CDR3 protein: CAWSGQGSSPLHF; CDR3 DNA: TGTGCCTGGAGCGGACAGGGTAGTTCACCCCTCCACTTT
J gene: TRBJ1-2; V gene: TRBV6-5; D gene: .; clone size: once; CDR3 protein: CASTNQGGGYGYTF; CDR3 DNA: TGTGCCAGCACCAATCAAGGGGGGGGATATGGCTACACCTTC
J gene: TRBJ2-7; V gene: TRBV2; D gene: TRBD2; clone size: .; CDR3 protein: CASSEGPASGSHEQYF; CDR3 DNA: TGTGCCAGCAGTGAAGGGCCGGCTAGCGGGAGCCACGAGCAGTACTTC
J gene: TRBJ2-2; V gene: TRBV9; D gene: .; clone size: .; CDR3 protein: CASSVDGEGAGELFF; CDR3 DNA: TGTGCCAGCAGCGTAGATGGGGAGGGGGCCGGGGAGCTGTTTTTT
J gene: TRBJ2-5; V gene: TRBV14; D gene: TRBD2; clone size: .; CDR3 protein: CASSQGLAGETQYF; CDR3 DNA: TGTGCCAGCAGCCAAGGGCTAGCGGGAGAGACCCAGTACTTC
J gene: TRBJ2-2; V gene: TRBV5-1; D gene: .; clone size: .; CDR3 protein: CASSSGAVQTGELFF; CDR3 DNA: TGCGCCAGCAGCTCAGGGGCCGTACAGACCGGGGAGCTGTTTTTT
J gene: TRBJ2-7; V gene: TRBV9; D gene: TRBD1; clone size: few; CDR3 protein: CASSVGQGGTYEQYF; CDR3 DNA: TGTGCCAGCAGCGTAGGACAGGGGGGGACCTACGAGCAGTACTTC
J gene: TRBJ1-3; V gene: TRBV19; D gene: TRBD1; clone size: .; CDR3 protein: CASRRDREGTIYF; CDR3 DNA: TGTGCCAGTAGACGGGACAGGGAAGGCACCATATATTTT
J gene: TRBJ1-4; V gene: TRBV15; D gene: TRBD1; clone size: .; CDR3 protein: CATSRDTGGGEKLFF; CDR3 DNA: TGTGCCACCAGCAGAGATACAGGGGGAGGTGAAAAACTGTTTTTT
J gene: TRBJ2-3; V gene: TRBV25-1; D gene: .; clone size: .; CDR3 protein: CASSVRGTSTDTQYF; CDR3 DNA: TGTGCCAGCAGTGTTCGCGGAACTAGCACAGATACGCAGTATTTT
J gene: TRBJ2-1; V gene: TRBV13; D gene: TRBD1; clone size: .; CDR3 protein: CASSPGTDSYNEQFF; CDR3 DNA: TGTGCCAGCAGCCCGGGGACAGATTCCTACAATGAGCAGTTCTTC
J gene: TRBJ2-3; V gene: TRBV5-6; D gene: TRBD2; clone size: .; CDR3 protein: CASSLTWREGPGDTQYF; CDR3 DNA: TGTGCCAGCAGCTTGACGTGGCGGGAGGGCCCAGGAGATACGCAGTATTTT
J gene: TRBJ2-1; V gene: TRBV14; D gene: .; clone size: .; CDR3 protein: CASSWDSTINEQFF; CDR3 DNA: TGTGCCAGCAGCTGGGACTCTACAATCAATGAGCAGTTCTTC
J gene: TRBJ2-3; V gene: TRBV10-3; D gene: TRBD2; clone size: .; CDR3 protein: CAISDPKLAGGADTQYF; CDR3 DNA: TGTGCCATCAGTGACCCTAAACTAGCGGGAGGGGCAGATACGCAGTATTTT
J gene: TRBJ1-1; V gene: TRBV29-1; D gene: .; clone size: .; CDR3 protein: CSVEGQKNTEAFF; CDR3 DNA: TGCAGCGTTGAGGGACAAAAAAACACTGAAGCTTTCTTT
J gene: TRBJ1-6; V gene: TRBV21-1; D gene: .; clone size: few; CDR3 protein: CASSKVSDRDTYNSPLHF; CDR3 DNA: TGTGCCAGCAGCAAAGTTTCTGACCGGGACACCTATAATTCACCCCTCCACTTT
J gene: TRBJ1-3; V gene: TRBV5-1; D gene: .; clone size: .; CDR3 protein: CASSNPGTPGNTIYF; CDR3 DNA: TGCGCCAGCAGCAACCCGGGGACTCCTGGAAACACCATATATTTT
J gene: TRBJ1-3; V gene: TRBV7-2; D gene: .; clone size: .; CDR3 protein: CASSPRLLLRNTIYF; CDR3 DNA: TGTGCCAGCAGCCCCCGACTGTTGCTGCGAAACACCATATATTTT
J gene: TRBJ2-7; V gene: TRBV11-3; D gene: .; clone size: few; CDR3 protein: CASSLGGQETYEQYF; CDR3 DNA: TGTGCCAGCAGCTTAGGGGGGCAGGAGACCTACGAGCAGTACTTC
J gene: TRBJ2-7; V gene: TRBV27; D gene: .; clone size: .; CDR3 protein: CASSPQGSYEQYF; CDR3 DNA: TGTGCCAGCAGCCCACAGGGTTCCTACGAGCAGTACTTC
J gene: TRBJ2-7; V gene: TRBV25-1; D gene: .; clone size: .; CDR3 protein: CASTTLGLDSYEQYF; CDR3 DNA: TGTGCCAGCACCACCCTGGGCTTGGACTCCTACGAGCAGTACTTC
J gene: TRBJ1-2; V gene: TRBV9; D gene: TRBD1; clone size: .; CDR3 protein: CASSATGGYNYGYTF; CDR3 DNA: TGTGCCAGCAGCGCGACAGGGGGGTATAACTATGGCTACACCTTC
J gene: TRBJ1-5; V gene: TRBV6-5; D gene: TRBD1; clone size: .; CDR3 protein: CASREDRGNQPQHF; CDR3 DNA: TGTGCCAGCAGGGAGGACAGGGGCAATCAGCCCCAGCATTTT
J gene: TRBJ2-7; V gene: TRBV18; D gene: TRBD2; clone size: .; CDR3 protein: CASSPQTSGNSYEQYF; CDR3 DNA: TGTGCCAGCTCACCCCAGACTAGCGGGAATTCGTACGAGCAGTACTTC
J gene: TRBJ2-7; V gene: TRBV18; D gene: TRBD2; clone size: .; CDR3 protein: CASSPGLAGSYEQYF; CDR3 DNA: TGTGCCAGCTCACCGGGACTAGCGGGGTCCTACGAGCAGTACTTC
J gene: TRBJ2-7; V gene: TRBV12-5; D gene: .; clone size: .; CDR3 protein: CASGAPTFPREQYF; CDR3 DNA: TGTGCTAGTGGTGCCCCGACCTTCCCGCGGGAGCAGTACTTC
J gene: TRBJ1-2; V gene: TRBV15; D gene: .; clone size: once; CDR3 protein: CATSRSGEHGYTF; CDR3 DNA: TGTGCCACCAGCAGATCAGGGGAGCATGGCTACACCTTC
J gene: TRBJ2-3; V gene: TRBV7-9; D gene: TRBD2; clone size: .; CDR3 protein: CASPKAGGRGDTQYF; CDR3 DNA: TGTGCCAGCCCCAAAGCGGGAGGCCGGGGAGATACGCAGTATTTT
J gene: TRBJ2-1; V gene: TRBV9; D gene: .; clone size: .; CDR3 protein: CASSVRTALGNEQFF; CDR3 DNA: TGTGCCAGCAGCGTAAGGACAGCCCTGGGCAATGAGCAGTTCTTC
J gene: TRBJ2-7; V gene: TRBV5-6; D gene: .; clone size: .; CDR3 protein: CASSPSVSSYEQYF; CDR3 DNA: TGTGCCAGCAGCCCGAGTGTTAGCTCCTACGAGCAGTACTTC
J gene: TRBJ2-1; V gene: TRBV18; D gene: .; clone size: .; CDR3 protein: CASSPLGENEQFF; CDR3 DNA: TGTGCCAGCTCACCACTCGGGGAGAATGAGCAGTTCTTC
J gene: TRBJ1-6; V gene: TRBV6-1; D gene: .; clone size: .; CDR3 protein: CASSEAQQGFSPLHF; CDR3 DNA: TGTGCCAGCAGTGAAGCACAACAGGGCTTCTCACCCCTCCACTTT
J gene: TRBJ1-5; V gene: TRBV5-1; D gene: TRBD1; clone size: .; CDR3 protein: CASSSTGGDQPQHF; CDR3 DNA: TGCGCCAGCAGCTCCACAGGGGGCGATCAGCCCCAGCATTTT
J gene: TRBJ1-6; V gene: TRBV5-8; D gene: TRBD1; clone size: .; CDR3 protein: CASRYRGRSPLHF; CDR3 DNA: TGTGCCAGCAGGTACAGGGGGCGATCACCCCTCCACTTT
J gene: TRBJ1-5; V gene: TRBV6-6; D gene: .; clone size: .; CDR3 protein: CASNRDSNQPQHF; CDR3 DNA: TGTGCCAGCAATCGGGATAGCAATCAGCCCCAGCATTTT